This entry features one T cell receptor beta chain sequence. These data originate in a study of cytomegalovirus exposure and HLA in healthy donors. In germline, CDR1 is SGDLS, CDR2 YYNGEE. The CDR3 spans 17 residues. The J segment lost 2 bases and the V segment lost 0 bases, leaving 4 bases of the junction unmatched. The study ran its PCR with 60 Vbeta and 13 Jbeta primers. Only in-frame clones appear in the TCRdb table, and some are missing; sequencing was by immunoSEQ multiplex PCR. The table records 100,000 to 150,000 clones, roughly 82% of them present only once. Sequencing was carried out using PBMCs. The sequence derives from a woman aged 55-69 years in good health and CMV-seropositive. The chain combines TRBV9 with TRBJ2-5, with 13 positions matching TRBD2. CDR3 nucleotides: TGTGCCAGCAGCGTAGGAGGACTAGCGGGAGTACAAGAGACCCAGTACTTC. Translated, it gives CASSVGGLAGVQETQYF.